A selection of T cell receptor beta chains follows, all from one sample in a study of blood T cell repertoires in COVID-19. Some clones are missing from TCRdb's copy, which holds only in-frame ones; the method was immunoSEQ multiplex PCR. The profile shows about 200,000 clones, 70% to 90% of them singletons. Sequenced input: peripheral blood. These receptors came from a woman between 45 and 60 years old with acute or convalescent COVID-19. CDR3s include the opening cysteine and the closing phenylalanine or tryptophan. The D gene is left open where the match is weak. A clone size is listed for some rows: how often the clone was seen (once, few, many), or a class if it is expanded.

>TRBJ2-7|.|TRBV30|.
TGTGCCTGGAATGTCCCTAGCTCCTACGAGCAGTACTTC
CAWNVPSSYEQYF
>TRBJ1-1|TRBD1|TRBV7-9|.
TGTGCCAGCAGCTTAGCGGGGGGAGACAGGGCCACTGAAGCTTTCTTT
CASSLAGGDRATEAFF
>TRBJ2-1|.|TRBV5-1|.
TGCGCCAGCAGCTTGGAAGCTTACAATGAGCAGTTCTTC
CASSLEAYNEQFF
>TRBJ2-3|.|TRBV19|.
TGTGCCAGTAGTATTCAGGGTGCCAAAGATACGCAGTATTTT
CASSIQGAKDTQYF
>TRBJ1-1|.|TRBV19|.
TGTGCCAGTAGTATGGGACTTATGAACACTGAAGCTTTCTTT
CASSMGLMNTEAFF
>TRBJ2-5|.|TRBV4-3|.
TGCGCCAGCAGCCAAGACCCCTCGTTGACCCAGTACTTC
CASSQDPSLTQYF
>TRBJ1-1|.|TRBV29-1|.
TGCAGCGTTGAAGGACAGACCAATGAAGCTTTCTTT
CSVEGQTNEAFF
>TRBJ2-1|.|TRBV11-2|.
TGTGCCAGCAGGAACGTTAGTCCGGGGAATGAGCAGTTCTTC
CASRNVSPGNEQFF
>TRBJ1-2|.|TRBV18|.
TGTGCCAGCTCAGCTACAGGGTTGAGTGGCTACACCTTC
CASSATGLSGYTF
>TRBJ2-2|.|TRBV3-1/TRBV3-2|once
TGTGCCAGCAGCTCAACTAGGGCCGGGGAGCTGTTTTTT
CASSSTRAGELFF
>TRBJ1-1|TRBD1|TRBV7-9|.
TGTGCCAGCAGCTTTGAGACAGGGCCCACTGAAGCTTTCTTT
CASSFETGPTEAFF
>TRBJ2-3|.|TRBV7-2|.
TGTGCCAGCAGCTTAACAGACACAGATACGCAGTATTTT
CASSLTDTDTQYF
>TRBJ1-5|.|TRBV19|.
TGTGCCAGTACCAGACAGAGCAATCAGCCCCAGCATTTT
CASTRQSNQPQHF
>TRBJ2-2|.|TRBV2|.
TGTGCCAGCAGGGGGGGAATGGTCCGCGGGGAGCTGTTTTTT
CASRGGMVRGELFF
>TRBJ1-1|.|TRBV19|.
TGTGCCAGCGCACAGGGCCCTGGGGCTTTCTTT
CASAQGPGAFF
>TRBJ1-2|.|TRBV7-2|.
TGTGCCAGCAGCTTAGAAGGGGCCGGTGGCTACACCTTC
CASSLEGAGGYTF
>TRBJ1-2|.|TRBV6-1|once
TGTGCCAGCAGTGAATTTCCGGGGTTTTCCTATGGCTACACCTTC
CASSEFPGFSYGYTF
>TRBJ2-7|TRBD1|TRBV6-6|.
TGTGCCAGCAGTCTACAGGGGATTATGGCCTACGAGCAGTACTTC
CASSLQGIMAYEQYF
>TRBJ1-2|.|TRBV27|.
TGTGCCAGCAGTATCGGCAGGGACTATGGCTACACCTTC
CASSIGRDYGYTF
>TRBJ2-3|.|TRBV24-1|.
TGTGCCACCAGTGATTGGGACTCAAACACAGATACGCAGTATTTT
CATSDWDSNTDTQYF
>TRBJ1-5|.|TRBV30|.
TGTGCCTGGACCCTTCCCGGGACAACGGGTCAGCCCCAGCATTTT
CAWTLPGTTGQPQHF
>TRBJ1-3|.|TRBV24-1|.
TGTGCCGCCCTCCCCGGGGGAACTTCTGGAAACACCATATATTTT
CAALPGGTSGNTIYF
>TRBJ1-3|.|TRBV19|.
TGTGCCAGCTCTAGACGGGAGCCATCGGGAAACACCATATATTTT
CASSRREPSGNTIYF
>TRBJ1-5|TRBD1|TRBV10-2|.
TGCGCCAGCAGTGAGTCGAGGACAGGGGATCAGCCCCAGCATTTT
CASSESRTGDQPQHF
>TRBJ2-2|.|TRBV6-5|few
TGTGCCAGCAGTCCTTGGGGGCCGAACACCGGGGAGCTGTTTTTT
CASSPWGPNTGELFF
>TRBJ2-7|.|TRBV19|.
TGTGCCAGTAGTATTCACGACTACTACGAGCAGTACTTC
CASSIHDYYEQYF
>TRBJ2-5|.|TRBV18|.
TGTGCCAGCTCACCGGAGGGGTCCGAGACCCAGTACTTC
CASSPEGSETQYF
>TRBJ1-2|.|TRBV29-1|.
TGCAGCGTCGCACAGCCCCCAGGGAGGAATGGCTACACCTTC
CSVAQPPGRNGYTF
>TRBJ2-6|TRBD1|TRBV10-3|.
TGTGCCATCAGTCCCGGGACAGGGACTGGGGCCAACGTCCTGACTTTC
CAISPGTGTGANVLTF
>TRBJ2-7|.|TRBV6-5|.
TGTGCCAGCAGTCCGAGTCGAGGGGAGCAGTACTTC
CASSPSRGEQYF
>TRBJ1-1|.|TRBV11-3|.
TGTGCCAGCAGCTTGGCAGGCGCTGAAGCTTTCTTT
CASSLAGAEAFF
>TRBJ1-5|.|TRBV2|.
TGTGCCAGCAGTGAGAATACGGCAGGGTCTCAGCCCCAGCATTTT
CASSENTAGSQPQHF
>TRBJ1-6|.|TRBV10-2|.
TGCGCCAGCAGTGAGGCGGGGGCGGATTCACCCCTCCACTTT
CASSEAGADSPLHF
>TRBJ1-2|.|TRBV5-4|.
TGTGCCAGCAGCTATGACAGTTATGGCTACACCTTC
CASSYDSYGYTF
>TRBJ2-7|.|TRBV11-2|.
TGTGCCAGCAGCCCCCGTTACGAGCAGTACTTC
CASSPRYEQYF
>TRBJ1-4|.|TRBV6-1|.
TGTGCCAGCAGTGAACACCTGGGCACTAATGAAAAACTGTTTTTT
CASSEHLGTNEKLFF
>TRBJ1-4|.|TRBV5-1|.
TGCGCCAGCAGCTTGGAAGGCGGTAGAGAAAAACTGTTTTTT
CASSLEGGREKLFF
>TRBJ2-1|.|TRBV12-5|once
TGTGCTAGTGGTCCCCGGCGGAGCTCCTACAATGAGCAGTTCTTC
CASGPRRSSYNEQFF
>TRBJ1-5|TRBD1|TRBV18|.
TGTGCCAGCTCACTAGGACAGGGGGATCAGCCCCAGCATTTT
CASSLGQGDQPQHF
>TRBJ2-1|.|TRBV6-6|.
TGTGCCAGCGCCAACCTTAGATTTGAGCAGTTCTTC
CASANLRFEQFF
>TRBJ2-2|.|TRBV9|few
TGTGCCAGCAGCGTAGTTGGCAGGAACACCGGGGAGCTGTTTTTT
CASSVVGRNTGELFF
>TRBJ2-7|.|TRBV11-2|.
TGTGCCAGCAGCTTAGATCGCCTAGCGCTCGAGCAGTACTTC
CASSLDRLALEQYF
>TRBJ1-6|TRBD1|TRBV19|.
TGTGCCAGTAGCGCACAGGGGTATTCACCCCTCCACTTT
CASSAQGYSPLHF
>TRBJ2-1|.|TRBV6-6|.
TGTGCCAGCAGGGGGGACACCTACTACAATGAGCAGTTCTTC
CASRGDTYYNEQFF
>TRBJ2-1|TRBD1|TRBV5-1|.
TGCGCCAGCAGCAGAATAACAGGGGACGCTGAGCAGTTCTTC
CASSRITGDAEQFF